This T cell receptor (beta chain) was observed in a study of blood T cell repertoires in COVID-19. About the study: Researchers got acute and convalescent COVID-19 samples from the United States, Italy and Spain. Sources were T cells, B-cell-depleted T cells, or PBMCs; the material itself was cDNA or gDNA.

The germline V gene has CDR1 SGHVS and CDR2 FQNEAQ. CDR3 length equals 16 residues. V was clipped by 5 bases and J by 1 base; unmatched bases: 10. Authors' methods: The authors estimated nucleated cell counts from reference gene primer amplification. Data came from immunoSEQ multiplex PCR; TCRdb stores just in-frame clones and leaves some out. The V and J calls and the clone size are those of that table, but D and trimming were determined from the DNA. The table shows around 270,000 clones, with 75% to 90% occurring only once. The chain combines TRBV7-8 with TRBJ1-2, with 7 bases that match TRBD1. The sequencing sample was made of peripheral blood. This clonotype originated in a man aged 40-49 years with acute or convalescent COVID-19. The CDR3 is CASSRDSGPFNYGYTF. In nucleotides, the CDR3 is TGTGCCAGCAGCCGGGACAGCGGACCCTTTAACTATGGCTACACCTTC. The full variable domain, its missing parts supplied by reference TRBV7-8 and TRBJ1-2, is GAGVSQSPRYKVAKRGQDVALRCDPISGHVSLFWYQQALGQGPEFLTYFQNEAQLDKSGLPSDRFFAERPEGSVSTLKIQRTQQEDSAVYLCASSRDSGPFNYGYTFGSGTRLTVV.